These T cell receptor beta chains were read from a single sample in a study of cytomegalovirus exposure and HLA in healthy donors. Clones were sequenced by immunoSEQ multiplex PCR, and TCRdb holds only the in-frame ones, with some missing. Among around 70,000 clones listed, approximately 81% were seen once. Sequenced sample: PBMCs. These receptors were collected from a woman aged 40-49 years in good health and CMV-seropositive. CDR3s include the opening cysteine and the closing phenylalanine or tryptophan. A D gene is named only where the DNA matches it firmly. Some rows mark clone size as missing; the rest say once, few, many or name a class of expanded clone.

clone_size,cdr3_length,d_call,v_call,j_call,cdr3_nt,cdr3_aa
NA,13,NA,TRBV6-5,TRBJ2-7,TGTGCCAGCAGTTACGCAGGTTCCTACGAGCAGTACTTC,CASSYAGSYEQYF
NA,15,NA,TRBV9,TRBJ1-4,TGTGCCAGCAGCGTAGGCATCTCCGAGGCGGAAAAACTGTTTTTT,CASSVGISEAEKLFF
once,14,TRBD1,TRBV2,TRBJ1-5,TGTGCCAGCAGAGAGACAGGGCCTAATCAGCCCCAGCATTTT,CASRETGPNQPQHF
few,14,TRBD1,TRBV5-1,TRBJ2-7,TGCGCCAGCAGCTTAACAGGGGACGTTTACGAGCAGTACTTC,CASSLTGDVYEQYF
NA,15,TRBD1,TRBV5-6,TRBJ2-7,TGTGCCAGCAGCGGGCTGGGGACAGGATCCTACGAGCAGTACTTC,CASSGLGTGSYEQYF
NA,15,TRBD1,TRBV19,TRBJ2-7,TGTGCCAGTAGTCTTGGACAGGGGACAAACTACGAGCAGTACTTC,CASSLGQGTNYEQYF
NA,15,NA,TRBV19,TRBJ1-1,TGTGCCAGTAGTATAGATGGGAGGATGGACACTGAAGCTTTCTTT,CASSIDGRMDTEAFF
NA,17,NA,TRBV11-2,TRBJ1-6,TGTGCCAGCAGCTTAGATCGGTCAGGGGTGCTTCCGGCACCCCTCCACTTT,CASSLDRSGVLPAPLHF
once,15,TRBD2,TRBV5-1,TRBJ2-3,TGCGCCAGCAGAATCCTAGCGGGGGGCACAGATACGCAGTATTTT,CASRILAGGTDTQYF
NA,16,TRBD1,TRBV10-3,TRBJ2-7,TGTGCCATCAGTGAGGGAACAGGGGGCCGGCGGGACGAGCAGTACTTC,CAISEGTGGRRDEQYF
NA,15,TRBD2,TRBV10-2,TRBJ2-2,TGCGCCAGCAAACTAGCGGGGGGAAACACCGGGGAGCTGTTTTTT,CASKLAGGNTGELFF
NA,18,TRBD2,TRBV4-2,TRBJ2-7,TGTGCCAGCAGCCAAGCGGGCCTAACTAGCGGCCCCACCTACGAGCAGTACTTC,CASSQAGLTSGPTYEQYF
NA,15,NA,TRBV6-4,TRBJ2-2,TGTGCCAGCAGTGCCGGACAGTCGAACACCGGGGAGCTGTTTTTT,CASSAGQSNTGELFF
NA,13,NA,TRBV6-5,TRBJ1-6,TGTGCCAGCAGAAGACCGTCCGGGTCACCCCTCCACTTT,CASRRPSGSPLHF
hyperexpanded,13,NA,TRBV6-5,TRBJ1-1,TGTGCCACGACGTGGGGGGTCGACACTGAAGCTTTCTTT,CATTWGVDTEAFF
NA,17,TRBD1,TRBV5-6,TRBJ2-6,TGTGCCAGCAGCTTTACAGGGGGCGCGCAGGGGGCCAACGTCCTGACTTTC,CASSFTGGAQGANVLTF
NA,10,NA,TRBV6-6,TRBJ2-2,TGTGCCACTTCACAGGGGGAGCTGTTTTTT,CATSQGELFF
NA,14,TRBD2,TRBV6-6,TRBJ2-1,TGTGCCAGCAGTCTAGCGGGGGGATACAATGAGCAGTTCTTC,CASSLAGGYNEQFF
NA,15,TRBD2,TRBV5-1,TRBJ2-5,TGCGCCAGCAGCTTCAGCGGGGGGTTCCAAGAGACCCAGTACTTC,CASSFSGGFQETQYF